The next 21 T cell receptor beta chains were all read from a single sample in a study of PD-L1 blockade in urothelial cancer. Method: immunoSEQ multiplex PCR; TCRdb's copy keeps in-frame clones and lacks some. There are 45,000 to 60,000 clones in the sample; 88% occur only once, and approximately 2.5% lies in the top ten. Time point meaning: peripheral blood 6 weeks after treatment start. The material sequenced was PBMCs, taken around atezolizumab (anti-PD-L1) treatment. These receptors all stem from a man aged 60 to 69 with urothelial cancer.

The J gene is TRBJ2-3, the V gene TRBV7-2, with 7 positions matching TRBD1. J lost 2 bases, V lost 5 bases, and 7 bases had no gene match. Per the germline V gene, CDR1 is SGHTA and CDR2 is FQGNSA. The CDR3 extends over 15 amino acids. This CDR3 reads CASSKTGPATDTQYF. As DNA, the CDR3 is TGTGCCAGCAGCAAGACAGGGCCGGCCACAGATACGCAGTATTTT.

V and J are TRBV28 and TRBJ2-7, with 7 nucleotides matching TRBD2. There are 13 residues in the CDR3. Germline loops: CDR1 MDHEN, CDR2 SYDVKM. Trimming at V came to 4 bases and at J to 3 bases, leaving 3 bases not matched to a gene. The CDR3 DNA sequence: TGTGCCAGCAGTTGGGGGGGACTCTACGAGCAGTACTTC. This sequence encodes CASSWGGLYEQYF.

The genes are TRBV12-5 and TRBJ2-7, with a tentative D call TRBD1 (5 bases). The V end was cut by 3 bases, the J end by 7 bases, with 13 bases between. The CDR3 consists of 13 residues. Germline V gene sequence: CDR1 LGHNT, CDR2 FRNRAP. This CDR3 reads CASGFQQAVEQYF. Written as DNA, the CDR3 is TGTGCTAGTGGTTTTCAACAGGCGGTTGAGCAGTACTTC.

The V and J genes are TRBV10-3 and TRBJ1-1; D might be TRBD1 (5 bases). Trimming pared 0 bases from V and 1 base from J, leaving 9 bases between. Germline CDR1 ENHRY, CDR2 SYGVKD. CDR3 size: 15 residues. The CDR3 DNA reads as TGTGCCATCAGTGAGTCCGGGGGGGAGAACACTGAAGCTTTCTTT. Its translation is CAISESGGENTEAFF.

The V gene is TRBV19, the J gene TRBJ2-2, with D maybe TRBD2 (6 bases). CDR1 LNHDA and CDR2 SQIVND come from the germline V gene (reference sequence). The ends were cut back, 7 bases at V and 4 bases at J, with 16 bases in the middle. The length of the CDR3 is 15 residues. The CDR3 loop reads CASNYRDLLTGELFF. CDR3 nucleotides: TGTGCCAGTAATTACCGGGACTTGCTCACCGGGGAGCTGTTTTTT.

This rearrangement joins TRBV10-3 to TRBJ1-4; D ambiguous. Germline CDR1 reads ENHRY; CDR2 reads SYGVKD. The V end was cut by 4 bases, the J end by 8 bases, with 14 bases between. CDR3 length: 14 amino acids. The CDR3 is CAISVEGLGEKLFF. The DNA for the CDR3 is TGTGCCATCAGTGTGGAGGGCTTGGGAGAAAAACTGTTTTTT.

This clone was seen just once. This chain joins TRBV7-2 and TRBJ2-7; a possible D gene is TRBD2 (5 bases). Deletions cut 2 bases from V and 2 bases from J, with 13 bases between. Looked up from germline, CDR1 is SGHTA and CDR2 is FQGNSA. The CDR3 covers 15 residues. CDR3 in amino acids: CASSLHGGFPYEQYF. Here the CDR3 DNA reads TGTGCCAGCAGCTTACATGGCGGGTTCCCCTACGAGCAGTACTTC.

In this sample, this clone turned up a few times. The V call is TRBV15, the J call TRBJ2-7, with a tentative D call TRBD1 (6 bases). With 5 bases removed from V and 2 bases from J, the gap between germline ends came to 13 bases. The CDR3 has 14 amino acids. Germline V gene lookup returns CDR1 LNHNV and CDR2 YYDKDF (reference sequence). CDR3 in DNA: TGTGCCACCAGCGGACAGCCCGGAGCCTACGAGCAGTACTTC. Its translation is CATSGQPGAYEQYF.

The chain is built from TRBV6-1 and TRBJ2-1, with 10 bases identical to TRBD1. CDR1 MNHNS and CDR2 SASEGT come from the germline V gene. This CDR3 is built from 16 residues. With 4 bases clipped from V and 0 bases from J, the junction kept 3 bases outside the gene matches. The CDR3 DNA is TGTGCCAGCAGTGGCGACAGGGGGCGCTCCTACAATGAGCAGTTCTTC. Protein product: CASSGDRGRSYNEQFF.

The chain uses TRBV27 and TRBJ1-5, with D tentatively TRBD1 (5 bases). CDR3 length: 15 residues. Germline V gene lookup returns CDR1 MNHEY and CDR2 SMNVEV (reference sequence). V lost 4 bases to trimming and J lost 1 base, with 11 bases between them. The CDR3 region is CASSSQGRSNQPQHF. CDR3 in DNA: TGTGCCAGCAGTTCCCAGGGTAGGAGCAATCAGCCCCAGCATTTT.

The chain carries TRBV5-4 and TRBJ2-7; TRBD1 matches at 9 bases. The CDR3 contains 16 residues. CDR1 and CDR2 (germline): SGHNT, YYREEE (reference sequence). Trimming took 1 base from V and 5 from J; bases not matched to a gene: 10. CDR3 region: CASSLRAGQGSHEQYF. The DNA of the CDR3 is TGTGCCAGCAGCTTGCGAGCCGGACAGGGGAGTCACGAGCAGTACTTC.

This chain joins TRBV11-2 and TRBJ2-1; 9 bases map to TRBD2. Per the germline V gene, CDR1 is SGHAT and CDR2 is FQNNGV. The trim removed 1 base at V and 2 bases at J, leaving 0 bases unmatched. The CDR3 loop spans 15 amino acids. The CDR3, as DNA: TGTGCCAGCAGCTTAGCTAGCGGGGCCTACAATGAGCAGTTCTTC. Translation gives CASSLASGAYNEQFF.

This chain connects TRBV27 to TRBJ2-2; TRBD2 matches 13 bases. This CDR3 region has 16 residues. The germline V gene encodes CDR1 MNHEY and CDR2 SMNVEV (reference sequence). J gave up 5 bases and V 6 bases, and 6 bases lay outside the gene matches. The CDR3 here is CASRIGLAGATGELFF. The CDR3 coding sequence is TGTGCCAGCAGAATCGGACTAGCGGGGGCAACCGGGGAGCTGTTTTTT.

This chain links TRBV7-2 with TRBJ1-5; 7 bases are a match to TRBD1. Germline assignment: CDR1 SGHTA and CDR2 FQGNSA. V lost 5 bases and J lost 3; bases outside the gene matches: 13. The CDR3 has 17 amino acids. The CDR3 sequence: CASSGLRDRHINQPQHF. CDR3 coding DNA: TGTGCCAGCAGCGGACTCCGGGACAGACATATCAATCAGCCCCAGCATTTT.

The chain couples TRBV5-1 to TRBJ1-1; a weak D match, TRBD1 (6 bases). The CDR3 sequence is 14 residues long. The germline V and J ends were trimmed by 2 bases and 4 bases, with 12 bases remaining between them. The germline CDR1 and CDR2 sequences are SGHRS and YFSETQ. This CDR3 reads CASSFPGVVTEAFF. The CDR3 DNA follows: TGCGCCAGCAGCTTCCCAGGGGTAGTCACTGAAGCTTTCTTT.

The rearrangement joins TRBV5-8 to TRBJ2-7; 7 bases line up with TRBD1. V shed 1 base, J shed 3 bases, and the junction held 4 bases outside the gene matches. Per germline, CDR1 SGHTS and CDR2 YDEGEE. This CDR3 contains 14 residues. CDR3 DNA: TGTGCCAGCAGCTTGTTGGGACAGAACTACGAGCAGTACTTC. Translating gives CASSLLGQNYEQYF.

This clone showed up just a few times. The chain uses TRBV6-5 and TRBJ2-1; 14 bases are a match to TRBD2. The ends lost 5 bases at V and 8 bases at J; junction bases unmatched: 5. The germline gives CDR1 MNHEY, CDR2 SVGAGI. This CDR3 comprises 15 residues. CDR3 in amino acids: CASSRRLAGGYEQFF. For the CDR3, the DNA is TGTGCCAGCAGTCGGAGACTAGCGGGAGGGTATGAGCAGTTCTTC.

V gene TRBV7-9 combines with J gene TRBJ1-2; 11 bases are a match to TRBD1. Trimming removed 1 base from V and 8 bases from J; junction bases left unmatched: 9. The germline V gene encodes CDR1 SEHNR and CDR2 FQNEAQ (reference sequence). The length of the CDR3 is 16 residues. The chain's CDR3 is CASSLETGQGALGYTF. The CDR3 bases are TGTGCCAGCAGCTTAGAAACAGGACAGGGGGCTTTGGGCTACACCTTC.

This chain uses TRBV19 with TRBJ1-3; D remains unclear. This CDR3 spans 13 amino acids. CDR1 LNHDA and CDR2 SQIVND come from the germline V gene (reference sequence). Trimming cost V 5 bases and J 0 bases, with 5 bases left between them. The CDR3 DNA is TGTGCCAGTAGTGCAGGCTCTGGAAACACCATATATTTT. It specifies CASSAGSGNTIYF.

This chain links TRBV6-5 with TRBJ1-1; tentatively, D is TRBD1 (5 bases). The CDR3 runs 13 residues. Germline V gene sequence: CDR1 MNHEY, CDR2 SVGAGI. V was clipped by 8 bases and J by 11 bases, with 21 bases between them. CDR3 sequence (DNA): TGTGCCAGCTTTTCCACTGTCGGGACTAATGCTTTCTTT. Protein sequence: CASFSTVGTNAFF.

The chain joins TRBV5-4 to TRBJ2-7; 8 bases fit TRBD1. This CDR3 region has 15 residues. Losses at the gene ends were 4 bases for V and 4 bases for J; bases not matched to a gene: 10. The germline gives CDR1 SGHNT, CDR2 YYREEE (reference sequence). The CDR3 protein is CASSKGTGGAYEQYF. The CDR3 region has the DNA TGTGCCAGCAGCAAAGGAACAGGGGGAGCGTACGAGCAGTACTTC. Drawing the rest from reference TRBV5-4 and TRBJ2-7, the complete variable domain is ETGVTQSPTHLIKTRGQQVTLRCSSQSGHNTVSWYQQALGQGPQFIFQYYREEENGRGNFPPRFSGLQFPNYSSELNVNALELDDSALYLCASSKGTGGAYEQYFGPGTRLTVT.